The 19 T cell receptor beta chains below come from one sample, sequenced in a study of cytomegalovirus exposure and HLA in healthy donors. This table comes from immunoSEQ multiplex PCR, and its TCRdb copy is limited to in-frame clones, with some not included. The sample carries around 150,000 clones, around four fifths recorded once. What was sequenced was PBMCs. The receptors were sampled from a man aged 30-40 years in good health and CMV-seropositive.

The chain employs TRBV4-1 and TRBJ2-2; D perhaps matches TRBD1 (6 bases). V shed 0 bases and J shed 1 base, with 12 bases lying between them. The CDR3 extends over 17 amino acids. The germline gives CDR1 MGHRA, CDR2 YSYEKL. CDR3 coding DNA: TGCGCCAGCAGCCAAGAAGGATTAGGGGGGAACACCGGGGAGCTGTTTTTT. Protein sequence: CASSQEGLGGNTGELFF.

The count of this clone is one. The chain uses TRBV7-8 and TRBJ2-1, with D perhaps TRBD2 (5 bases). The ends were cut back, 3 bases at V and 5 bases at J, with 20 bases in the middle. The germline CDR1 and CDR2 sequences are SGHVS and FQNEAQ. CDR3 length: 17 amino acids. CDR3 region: CASSFGISERLNNEQFF. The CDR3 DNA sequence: TGTGCCAGCAGCTTCGGGATTTCCGAGCGGTTAAACAATGAGCAGTTCTTC. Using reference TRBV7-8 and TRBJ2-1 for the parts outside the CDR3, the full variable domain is GAGVSQSPRYKVAKRGQDVALRCDPISGHVSLFWYQQALGQGPEFLTYFQNEAQLDKSGLPSDRFFAERPEGSVSTLKIQRTQQEDSAVYLCASSFGISERLNNEQFFGPGTRLTVL.

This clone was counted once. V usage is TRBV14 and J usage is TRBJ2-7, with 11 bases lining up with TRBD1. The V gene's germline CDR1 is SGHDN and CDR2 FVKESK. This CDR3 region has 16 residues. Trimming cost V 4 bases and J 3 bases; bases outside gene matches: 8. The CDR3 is CASSPQVGTGGYEQYF. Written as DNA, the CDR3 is TGTGCCAGCAGCCCACAGGTGGGGACAGGGGGCTACGAGCAGTACTTC.

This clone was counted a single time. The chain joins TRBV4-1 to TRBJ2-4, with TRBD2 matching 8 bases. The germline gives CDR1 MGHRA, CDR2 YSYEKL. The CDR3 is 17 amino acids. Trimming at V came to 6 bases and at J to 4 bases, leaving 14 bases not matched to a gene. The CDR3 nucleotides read TGCGCCAGCAGTCGAATTTTTCCCGGGACTAGTAAAAACATTCAGTACTTC. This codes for CASSRIFPGTSKNIQYF.

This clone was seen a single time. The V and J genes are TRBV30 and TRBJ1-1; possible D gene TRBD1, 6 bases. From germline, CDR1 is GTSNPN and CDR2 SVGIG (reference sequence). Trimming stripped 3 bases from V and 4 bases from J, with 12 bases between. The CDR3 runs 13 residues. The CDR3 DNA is TGTGCCTGGAGGGAGGACAGCTCCACTGAAGCTTTCTTT. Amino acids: CAWREDSSTEAFF.

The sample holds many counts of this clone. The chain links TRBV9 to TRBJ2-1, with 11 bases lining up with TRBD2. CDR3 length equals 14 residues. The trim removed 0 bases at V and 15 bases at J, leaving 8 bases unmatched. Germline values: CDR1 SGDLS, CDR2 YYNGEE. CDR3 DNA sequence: TGTGCCAGCAGCGTAGACGGTAGCGGGGGGGCGCGGTTCTTC. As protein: CASSVDGSGGARFF.

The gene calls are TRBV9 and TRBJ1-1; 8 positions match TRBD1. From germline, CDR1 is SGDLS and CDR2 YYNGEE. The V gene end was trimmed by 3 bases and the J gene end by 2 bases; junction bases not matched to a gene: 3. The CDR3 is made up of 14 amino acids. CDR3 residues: CASSATGVNTEAFF. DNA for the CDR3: TGTGCCAGCAGCGCGACAGGGGTCAACACTGAAGCTTTCTTT.

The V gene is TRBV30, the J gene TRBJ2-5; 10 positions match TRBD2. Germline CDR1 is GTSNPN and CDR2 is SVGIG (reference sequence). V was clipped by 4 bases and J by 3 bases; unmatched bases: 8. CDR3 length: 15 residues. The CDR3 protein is CAWNQREGGEETQYF. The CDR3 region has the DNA TGTGCCTGGAACCAGCGGGAGGGAGGGGAAGAGACCCAGTACTTC.

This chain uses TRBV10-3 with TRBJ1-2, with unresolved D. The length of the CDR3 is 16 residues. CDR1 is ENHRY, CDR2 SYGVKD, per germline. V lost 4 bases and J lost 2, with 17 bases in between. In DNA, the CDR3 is TGTGCCATCAGTGCCTATAACGACAAGATCAACTATGGCTACACCTTC. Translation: CAISAYNDKINYGYTF.

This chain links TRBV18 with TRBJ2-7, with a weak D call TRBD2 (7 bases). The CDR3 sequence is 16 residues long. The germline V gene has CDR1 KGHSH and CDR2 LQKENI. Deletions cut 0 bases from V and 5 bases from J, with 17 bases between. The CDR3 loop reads CASSPPGGGQGDEQYF. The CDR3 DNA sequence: TGTGCCAGCTCACCACCTGGGGGGGGCCAGGGCGACGAGCAGTACTTC.

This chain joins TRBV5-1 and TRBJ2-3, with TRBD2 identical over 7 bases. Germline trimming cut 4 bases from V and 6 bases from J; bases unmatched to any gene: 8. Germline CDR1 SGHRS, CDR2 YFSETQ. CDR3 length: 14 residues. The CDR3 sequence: CASSLRDGRDTQYF. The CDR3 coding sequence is TGCGCCAGCAGCCTCCGGGACGGGAGGGATACGCAGTATTTT.

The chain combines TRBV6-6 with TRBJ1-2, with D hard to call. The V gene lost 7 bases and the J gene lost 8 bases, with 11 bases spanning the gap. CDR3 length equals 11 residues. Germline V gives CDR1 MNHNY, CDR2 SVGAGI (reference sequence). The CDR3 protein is CASTQLYGYTF. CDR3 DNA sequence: TGTGCCAGCACTCAGTTGTACGGCTACACCTTC.

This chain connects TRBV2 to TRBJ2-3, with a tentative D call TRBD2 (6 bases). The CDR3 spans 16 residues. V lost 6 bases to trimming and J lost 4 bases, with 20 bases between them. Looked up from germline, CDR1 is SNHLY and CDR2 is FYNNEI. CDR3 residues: CASSAKSGRFSDTQYF. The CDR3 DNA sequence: TGTGCCAGCAGCGCCAAGTCAGGGAGGTTTTCAGATACGCAGTATTTT. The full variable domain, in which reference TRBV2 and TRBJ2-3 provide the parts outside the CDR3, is EPEVTQTPSHQVTQMGQEVILRCVPISNHLYFYWYRQILGQKVEFLVSFYNNEISEKSEIFDDQFSVERPDGSNFTLKIRSTKLEDSAMYFCASSAKSGRFSDTQYFGPGTRLTVL.

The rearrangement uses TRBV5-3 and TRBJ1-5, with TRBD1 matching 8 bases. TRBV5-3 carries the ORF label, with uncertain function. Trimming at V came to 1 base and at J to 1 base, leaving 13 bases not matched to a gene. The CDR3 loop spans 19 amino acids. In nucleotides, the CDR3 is TGTGCCAGAAGCTTGTGCGACAGGGGAACCAAAACCAGCAATCAGCCCCAGCATTTT. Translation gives CARSLCDRGTKTSNQPQHF.

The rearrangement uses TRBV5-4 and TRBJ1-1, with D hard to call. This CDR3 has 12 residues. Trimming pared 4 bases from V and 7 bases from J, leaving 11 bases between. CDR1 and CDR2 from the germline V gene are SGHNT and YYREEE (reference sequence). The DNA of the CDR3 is TGTGCCAGCAGCACCCCGGGAGGTGAAGCTTTCTTT. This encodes CASSTPGGEAFF.

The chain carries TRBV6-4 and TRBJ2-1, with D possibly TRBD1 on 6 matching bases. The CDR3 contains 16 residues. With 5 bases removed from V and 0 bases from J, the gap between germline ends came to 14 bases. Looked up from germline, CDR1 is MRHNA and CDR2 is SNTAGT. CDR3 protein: CASSLQSDSSYNEQFF. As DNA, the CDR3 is TGTGCCAGCAGTCTACAGTCGGACAGCTCCTACAATGAGCAGTTCTTC.

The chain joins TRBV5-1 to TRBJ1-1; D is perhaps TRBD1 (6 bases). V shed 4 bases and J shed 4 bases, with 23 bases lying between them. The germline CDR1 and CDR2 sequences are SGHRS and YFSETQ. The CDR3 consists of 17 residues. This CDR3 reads CASSRTGLRREGTEAFF. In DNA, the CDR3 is TGCGCCAGCAGCCGAACAGGGTTGAGAAGGGAGGGCACTGAAGCTTTCTTT.

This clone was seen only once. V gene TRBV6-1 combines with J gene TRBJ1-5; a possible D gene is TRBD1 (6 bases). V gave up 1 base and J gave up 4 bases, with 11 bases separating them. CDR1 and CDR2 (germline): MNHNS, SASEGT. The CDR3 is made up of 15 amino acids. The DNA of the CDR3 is TGTGCCAGCAGTGAAGATACAGGGTATAATCAGCCCCAGCATTTT. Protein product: CASSEDTGYNQPQHF.

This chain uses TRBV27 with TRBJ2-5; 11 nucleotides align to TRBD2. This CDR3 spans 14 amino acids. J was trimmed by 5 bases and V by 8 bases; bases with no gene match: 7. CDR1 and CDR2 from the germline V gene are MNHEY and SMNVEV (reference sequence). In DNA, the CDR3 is TGTGCCAGCGAACTAGCGGGAGCTCTGGAGACCCAGTACTTC. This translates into CASELAGALETQYF.